This T cell receptor beta chain came from a study of shared clonotypes between healthy human individuals. Measured with immunoSEQ multiplex PCR; TCRdb has only the in-frame clones, and not every one. The data hold more than 400,000 clones, with around 73% observed a single time. Study conclusions and caveats: Sampling covered blood only; tissue repertoires likely differ. Read depth was anticipated to influence clonotype sharing among donors.

This clone was detected only a few times. Its antigen is not identified. The CDR3 is made up of 16 amino acids. CDR1 and CDR2 from the germline V gene are MNHNS and SASEGT. V lost 4 bases and J 2 bases, leaving 18 bases between the germline ends. This receptor was obtained from a woman aged 40 to 50 in good health. Some clones in this sample may be carry-over from other donors' samples. Specimen: PBMCs. The rearrangement links TRBV6-1 to TRBJ2-7; the D gene is possibly TRBD2 (6 bases). The CDR3 is CASSGGRLAFTYEQYF. The CDR3 region has the DNA TGTGCCAGCAGTGGAGGTCGTCTAGCGTTTACCTACGAGCAGTACTTC.